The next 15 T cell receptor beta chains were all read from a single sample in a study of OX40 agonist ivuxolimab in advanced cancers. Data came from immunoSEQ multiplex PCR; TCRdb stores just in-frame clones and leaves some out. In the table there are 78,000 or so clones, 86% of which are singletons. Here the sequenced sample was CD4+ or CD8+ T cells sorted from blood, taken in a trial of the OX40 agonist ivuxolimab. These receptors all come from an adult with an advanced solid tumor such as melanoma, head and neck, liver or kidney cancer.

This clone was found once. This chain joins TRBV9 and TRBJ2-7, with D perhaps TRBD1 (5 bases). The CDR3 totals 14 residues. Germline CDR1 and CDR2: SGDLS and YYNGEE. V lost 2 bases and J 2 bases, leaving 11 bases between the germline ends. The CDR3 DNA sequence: TGTGCCAGCAGCGTCTTACAGGAGACCTACGAGCAGTACTTC. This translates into CASSVLQETYEQYF.

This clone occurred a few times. The CDR3 nucleotides read TGCGCCAGCAGTCAAGCGAGAGGCCGCAGGGGGGAAGAGACCCAGTACTTC. Residues: CASSQARGRRGEETQYF. The rearrangement uses TRBV23-1 and TRBJ2-5; D might be TRBD1 (7 bases). TRBV23-1 is assigned to the ORF class and has an uncertain function. The CDR3 loop spans 17 amino acids. Between the trimmed V and J ends, which lost 2 bases and 3 bases, there was a span of 19 bases.

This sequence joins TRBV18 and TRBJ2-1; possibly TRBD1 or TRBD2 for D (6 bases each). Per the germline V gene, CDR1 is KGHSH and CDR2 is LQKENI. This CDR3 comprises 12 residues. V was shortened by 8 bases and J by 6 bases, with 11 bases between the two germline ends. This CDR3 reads CASDGGGNEQFF. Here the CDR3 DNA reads TGTGCCAGCGACGGGGGCGGCAATGAGCAGTTCTTC.

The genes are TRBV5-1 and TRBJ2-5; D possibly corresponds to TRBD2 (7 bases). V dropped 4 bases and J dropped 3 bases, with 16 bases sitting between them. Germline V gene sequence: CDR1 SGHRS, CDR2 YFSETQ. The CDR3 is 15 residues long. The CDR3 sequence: CASSTGGGRKETQYF. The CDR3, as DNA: TGCGCCAGCAGCACGGGCGGGGGCCGAAAAGAGACCCAGTACTTC.

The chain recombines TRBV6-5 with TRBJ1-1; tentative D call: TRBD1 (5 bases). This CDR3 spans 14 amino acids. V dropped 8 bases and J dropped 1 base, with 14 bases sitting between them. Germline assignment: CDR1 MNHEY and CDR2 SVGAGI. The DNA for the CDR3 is TGTGCCAGCGCGGGGACTCCTTCGAACACTGAAGCTTTCTTT. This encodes CASAGTPSNTEAFF.

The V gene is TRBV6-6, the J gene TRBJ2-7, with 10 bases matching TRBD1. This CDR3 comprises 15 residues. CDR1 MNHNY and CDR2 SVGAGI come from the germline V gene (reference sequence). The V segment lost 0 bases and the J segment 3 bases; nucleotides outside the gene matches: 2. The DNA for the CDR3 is TGTGCCAGCAGTTACTCGGGACAGGGGAGCTACGAGCAGTACTTC. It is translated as CASSYSGQGSYEQYF.

The CDR3 reads CASTPLRGGNQPQHF. CDR3 DNA sequence: TGTGCCAGCACCCCACTGAGGGGGGGCAATCAGCCCCAGCATTTT. The rearrangement links TRBV7-8 to TRBJ1-5; maybe TRBD1 (6 bases). Germline-derived CDR1 and CDR2 are SGHVS and FQNEAQ. Trimming took 7 bases from V and 2 from J, leaving 15 bases between them. CDR3 length: 15 residues.

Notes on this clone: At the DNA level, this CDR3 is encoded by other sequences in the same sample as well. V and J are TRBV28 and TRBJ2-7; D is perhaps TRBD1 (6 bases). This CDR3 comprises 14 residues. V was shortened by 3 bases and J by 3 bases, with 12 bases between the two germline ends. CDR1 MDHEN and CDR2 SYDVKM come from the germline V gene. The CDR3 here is CASSFGQSFYEQYF. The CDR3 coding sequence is TGTGCCAGCAGTTTCGGACAGTCGTTCTACGAGCAGTACTTC.

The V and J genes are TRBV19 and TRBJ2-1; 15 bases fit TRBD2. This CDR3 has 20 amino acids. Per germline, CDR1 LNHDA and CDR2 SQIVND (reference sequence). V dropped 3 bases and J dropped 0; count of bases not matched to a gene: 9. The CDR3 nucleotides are TGTGCCAGTAGTATGGGCGTAGGACTAGCGGGAGGGAGCTCCTACAATGAGCAGTTCTTC. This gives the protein CASSMGVGLAGGSSYNEQFF.

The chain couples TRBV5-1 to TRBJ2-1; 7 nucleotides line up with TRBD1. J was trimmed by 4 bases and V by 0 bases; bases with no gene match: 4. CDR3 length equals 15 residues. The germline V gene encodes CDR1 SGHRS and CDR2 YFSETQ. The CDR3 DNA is TGCGCCAGCAGCTTGGAAGGGGGCGCTTACAATGAGCAGTTCTTC. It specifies CASSLEGGAYNEQFF. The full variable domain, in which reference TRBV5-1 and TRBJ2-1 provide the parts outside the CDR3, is KAGVTQTPRYLIKTRGQQVTLSCSPISGHRSVSWYQQTPGQGLQFLFEYFSETQRNKGNFPGRFSGRQFSNSRSEMNVSTLELGDSALYLCASSLEGGAYNEQFFGPGTRLTVL.

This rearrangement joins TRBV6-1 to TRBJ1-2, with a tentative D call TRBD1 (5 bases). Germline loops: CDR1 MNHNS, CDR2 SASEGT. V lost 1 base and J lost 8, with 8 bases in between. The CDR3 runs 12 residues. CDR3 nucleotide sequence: TGTGCCAGCAGTGAAGGGGGGGGAGGCTACACCTTC. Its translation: CASSEGGGGYTF.

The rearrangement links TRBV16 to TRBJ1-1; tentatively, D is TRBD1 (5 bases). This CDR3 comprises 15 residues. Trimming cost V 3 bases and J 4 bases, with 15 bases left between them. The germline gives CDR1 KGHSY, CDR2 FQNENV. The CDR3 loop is CASSQTGGMVTEAFF. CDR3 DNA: TGTGCCAGCAGCCAGACGGGGGGGATGGTCACTGAAGCTTTCTTT.

The CDR3 sequence: CASSYEDREGGELFF. The CDR3 DNA reads as TGTGCCAGCAGTTACGAGGACAGGGAGGGCGGGGAGCTGTTTTTT. This chain connects TRBV6-5 to TRBJ2-2, with D possibly TRBD1 on 8 matching bases. V was pared by 2 bases and J by 7 bases, with 14 bases between. Germline loops: CDR1 MNHEY, CDR2 SVGAGI. The CDR3 contains 15 residues.

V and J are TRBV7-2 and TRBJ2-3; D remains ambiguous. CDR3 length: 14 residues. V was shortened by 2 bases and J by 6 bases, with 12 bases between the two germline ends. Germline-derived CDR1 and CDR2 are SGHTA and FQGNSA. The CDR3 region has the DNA TGTGCCAGCAGCTTAAGCCAGATCGGGGATACGCAGTATTTT. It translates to CASSLSQIGDTQYF.

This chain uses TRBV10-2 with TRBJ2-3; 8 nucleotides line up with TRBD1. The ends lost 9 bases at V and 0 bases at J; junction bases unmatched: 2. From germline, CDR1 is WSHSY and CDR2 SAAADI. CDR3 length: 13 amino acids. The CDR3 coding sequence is TGCGCCAGTCAGGGGGCTAGCACAGATACGCAGTATTTT. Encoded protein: CASQGASTDTQYF.